This TCR beta chain came from a study of blood T cell repertoires in COVID-19. Study details: Sites in the United States, Italy and Spain provided acute and convalescent COVID-19 samples. PBMCs, B-cell-depleted T cells, or T cells were the source of the cDNA or gDNA that made up the material.

This clone has a handful of counts. Per the study methods: For nucleated cells, counts were estimated from reference gene primer amplification. The assay was immunoSEQ multiplex PCR, and TCRdb's table has in-frame clones only and misses some. V, J and clone size reflect that table, while D and trimming were determined from the DNA. The sample lists 140,000 to 150,000 clones, roughly 84% seen once, with approximately 40% in the top ten. V lost 6 bases, J lost 6 bases, and 17 bases lay in between. In germline, CDR1 is SGHTA, CDR2 FQGNSA. This CDR3 has 14 residues. This clonotype was sampled from a human donor in a cohort sampled during active COVID-19. The V call is TRBV7-2, the J call TRBJ1-1; tentative D call: TRBD1 (6 bases). Specimen: peripheral blood. The CDR3 DNA sequence: TGTGCCAGCAGTCTTATTCGAGGGGGTGCTGAAGCTTTCTTT. This encodes CASSLIRGGAEAFF.